This entry features one T cell receptor (beta chain) sequence. Its antigen is not known. This specimen comes from a study of cytomegalovirus exposure and HLA in healthy donors. General study points: Later analysis placed DRB1 highest and HLA-C lowest in TCR association rates, which differed by HLA locus. Analysis performed later showed TCR beta chains linked to HLA being more clonally expanded than equally common others. Researchers reported in a later analysis that common viral pathogens appeared linked to several top clusters.

V trimming: 10 bases; J trimming: 3 bases; junction bases outside the gene matches: 8. The CDR3 has 14 amino acids. Germline-derived CDR1 and CDR2 are MGHRA and YSYEKL. In the PCR, 60 Vbeta and 13 Jbeta primers were used. Only in-frame clones appear in the TCRdb table, and some are missing; sequencing was by immunoSEQ multiplex PCR. Its table lists some 120,000 clones. Healthy donors of bone marrow made up the group. The receptor was isolated from a man aged 25-40 years in good health and CMV-seronegative. Sequencing input: PBMCs. The V gene is TRBV4-1, the J gene TRBJ2-3; 9 nucleotides agree with TRBD1. Here the CDR3 DNA reads TGCGCCACCAGGACAGGGGTAGAAACAGATACGCAGTATTTT. Its translation: CATRTGVETDTQYF.